The rows below give T cell receptor beta chains drawn from one sample of a study of blood T cell repertoires in COVID-19. The protocol was immunoSEQ multiplex PCR, while the TCRdb copy is restricted to in-frame clones and leaves out a portion. The table has about 160,000 clones, approximately 83% seen once. Sequencing was done on a sample of peripheral blood. Every receptor here comes from a woman older than 75 with active or convalescent COVID-19. The conserved cysteine and the conserved F or W are not part of the CDR3 here. Size is stated for part of the rows, as once, few or many counts, or as a class when the clone is expanded.

j_call: TRBJ1-2
clone_size: NA
v_call: TRBV28
cdr3_aa: ASSSPGVTRNGYT

j_call: TRBJ1-2
clone_size: NA
v_call: TRBV10-3
cdr3_aa: AISESGLANYGYT

j_call: TRBJ1-1
clone_size: NA
v_call: TRBV30
cdr3_aa: AWSTGVRAF

j_call: TRBJ2-2
clone_size: NA
v_call: TRBV2
cdr3_aa: ASRRTSGEGGELF

j_call: TRBJ2-1
clone_size: few
v_call: TRBV4-3
cdr3_aa: ASSQTVSSYNEQF

j_call: TRBJ1-5
clone_size: NA
v_call: TRBV4-3
cdr3_aa: ASSQDRASNQPQH

j_call: TRBJ1-3
clone_size: NA
v_call: TRBV5-1
cdr3_aa: ASTDSPSGNTIY

j_call: TRBJ1-1
clone_size: NA
v_call: TRBV19
cdr3_aa: ASSIWGGSGNTEAF

j_call: TRBJ2-6
clone_size: NA
v_call: TRBV21-1
cdr3_aa: ASSNRDRASGANVLT

j_call: TRBJ2-3
clone_size: NA
v_call: TRBV7-9
cdr3_aa: ASSLARGAVDTQY

j_call: TRBJ2-1
clone_size: NA
v_call: TRBV4-3
cdr3_aa: ASSQDGLAGYNEQF

j_call: TRBJ1-2
clone_size: NA
v_call: TRBV2
cdr3_aa: ASSRTGLGYGYT

j_call: TRBJ2-2
clone_size: NA
v_call: TRBV11-3
cdr3_aa: ASSFHGGRTGELF

j_call: TRBJ1-2
clone_size: NA
v_call: TRBV27
cdr3_aa: ASSYRTGENYGYT

j_call: TRBJ1-1
clone_size: NA
v_call: TRBV6-5
cdr3_aa: ASMWEEAF

j_call: TRBJ2-2
clone_size: NA
v_call: TRBV5-1
cdr3_aa: ASSLSTGNGELF

j_call: TRBJ1-1
clone_size: NA
v_call: TRBV19
cdr3_aa: ASSPLGQGAEAF